This TCR beta chain was sequenced for a study of regulatory T cells in long-lasting Graves disease. Study-wide findings and caveats: Persistent Graves' patients showed less TCR diversity than newly diagnosed ones. When disease was persistent, TRBV28, TRBJ1-2 and TRBJ2-5 were the favored segments. Thyroid tissue went unexamined; only peripheral blood was analyzed.

Per germline, CDR1 SGHAT and CDR2 FQNNGV. V was shortened by 1 base and J by 5 bases, with 14 bases between the two germline ends. This CDR3 is 15 amino acids long. For TCR beta, libraries came from iRepertoire HTBI primers and Arm-PCR of CDR3 regions. TCRdb ran MiXCR on the multiplex PCR reads and lists one entry per CDR3 protein. Of about 450,000 distinct CDR3 sequences in the sample, less than 25% are singletons; the top ten hold about 26%. This clonotype appeared many times. What it recognizes is unknown. Time point of the sample: persistent/refractory GD, antithyroid drugs over 5 years with positive TRAb. Making the TCR library involved RNA that had been extracted from PBMCs.

The rearrangement links TRBV11-2 to TRBJ2-5; either TRBD1 or TRBD2 may supply D (5 bases each). This TCR was sampled from a female donor with Graves disease. Sequencing was performed on peripheral blood mononuclear cells (PBMCs), taken when the disease was refractory, from a patient treated with antithyroid drugs. This CDR3 is CASSLGDGRTETQYF. The CDR3 nucleotides read TGTGCCAGCAGCTTAGGGGACGGTAGAACGGAGACCCAGTACTTC.